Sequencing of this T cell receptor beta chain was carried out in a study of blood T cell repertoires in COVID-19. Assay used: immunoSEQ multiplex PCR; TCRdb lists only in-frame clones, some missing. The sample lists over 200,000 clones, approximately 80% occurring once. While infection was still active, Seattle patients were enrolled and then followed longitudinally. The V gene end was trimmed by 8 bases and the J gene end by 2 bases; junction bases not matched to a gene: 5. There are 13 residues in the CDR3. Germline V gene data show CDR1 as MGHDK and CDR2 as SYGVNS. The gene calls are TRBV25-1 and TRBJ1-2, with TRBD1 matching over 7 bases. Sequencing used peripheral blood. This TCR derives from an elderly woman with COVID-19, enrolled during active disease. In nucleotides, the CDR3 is TGTGCCAGCGGAGGGACAGCGAACTATGGCTACACCTTC. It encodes CASGGTANYGYTF.